These T cell receptor beta chains were read from a single sample in a study of technical replicates of blood from a few donors. Produced via immunoSEQ multiplex PCR; TCRdb's table is partial and in-frame only. The sample consists of roughly 61,000 clones, almost 97% of them appearing once. Sequencing input: T cells isolated from PBMCs. The receptors here all came from a human donor in good health. Both conserved end residues are part of each CDR3. Each record gives: clone size, V gene, D gene, J gene, CDR3 protein, CDR3 DNA. D genes are given only for firm matches. The listing skips clone size in some rows; elsewhere it reads once, few, many or a size class.

once	TRBV11-3	TRBD1	TRBJ2-1	CASSQGQGSWGEQFF	TGTGCCAGCAGCCAAGGACAGGGGAGCTGGGGTGAGCAGTTCTTC
-	TRBV5-8	TRBD1	TRBJ1-1	CASTLRGRTTEAFF	TGTGCCAGCACCCTCAGGGGGCGCACCACTGAAGCTTTCTTT
-	TRBV5-1	-	TRBJ2-2	CASSPGIKNTGELFF	TGCGCCAGCAGCCCCGGGATCAAGAACACCGGGGAGCTGTTTTTT
-	TRBV6-5	TRBD1	TRBJ2-7	CASRDTGGFYEQYF	TGTGCCAGCAGAGATACAGGGGGCTTCTACGAGCAGTACTTC
-	TRBV28	TRBD2	TRBJ2-5	CASNGGEETQYF	TGTGCCAGCAACGGGGGGGAAGAGACCCAGTACTTC
-	TRBV4-1	-	TRBJ1-2	CASSQTDSRIEVDTF	TGCGCCAGCAGCCAAACTGACAGCCGAATTGAGGTGGACACCTTC
-	TRBV6-5	TRBD1	TRBJ2-7	CASRISGQGYEQYF	TGTGCCAGCAGAATTTCAGGACAGGGCTACGAGCAGTACTTC
-	TRBV11-2	-	TRBJ1-1	CASSFLFAGVNTEAFF	TGTGCCAGCAGCTTTCTTTTTGCGGGCGTGAACACTGAAGCTTTCTTT
-	TRBV11-2	-	TRBJ1-1	CASSLQSQLNTEAFF	TGTGCCAGCAGCTTGCAATCACAGCTGAACACTGAAGCTTTCTTT
-	TRBV5-4	TRBD2	TRBJ2-3	CASSLASGSDTQYF	TGTGCCAGCAGCTTAGCTAGCGGATCAGATACGCAGTATTTT
-	TRBV21-1	-	TRBJ2-7	CASSNPGQTYEQYF	TGTGCCAGCAGCAACCCGGGACAAACCTACGAGCAGTACTTC
-	TRBV11-3	-	TRBJ2-1	CASSPTRGYYNEQFF	TGTGCCAGCAGCCCCACGAGAGGATACTACAATGAGCAGTTCTTC
-	TRBV9	TRBD1	TRBJ1-1	CASSALTGTNTEAFF	TGTGCCAGCAGCGCCCTGACAGGGACGAACACTGAAGCTTTCTTT
-	TRBV27	TRBD2	TRBJ2-1	CASSLTGGIYNEQFF	TGTGCCAGCAGTTTAACGGGGGGGATATACAATGAGCAGTTCTTC
-	TRBV7-2	-	TRBJ2-7	CAIRADDSYEQYF	TGTGCCATCAGAGCGGACGACTCCTACGAGCAGTACTTC
-	TRBV28	-	TRBJ1-1	CASSPPPGQNTEAFF	TGTGCCAGCAGCCCACCCCCGGGACAGAACACTGAAGCTTTCTTT
-	TRBV5-5	TRBD1	TRBJ1-4	CASTSRGTGLEKLFF	TGTGCCAGCACCTCTCGCGGGACAGGACTAGAAAAACTGTTTTTT
-	TRBV14	-	TRBJ2-7	CASSPNPHRFGRGVYEQYF	TGTGCCAGCAGCCCGAACCCCCACCGATTTGGCAGGGGGGTGTACGAGCAGTACTTC